The clone carrying this T cell receptor (beta chain) was seen only once. Its antigen remains unidentified. This specimen belongs to a study of cytomegalovirus exposure and HLA in healthy donors. Findings and caveats of the study: Accurate prediction of most subjects' HLA-A and HLA-B alleles from TCR beta sequences was reported.

13 Jbeta primers and 60 Vbeta primers were used for the PCR. The assay was immunoSEQ multiplex PCR, and TCRdb's table has in-frame clones only and misses some. The data show around 160,000 clones, roughly 75% seen once. Trimming took 4 bases from V and 4 from J, leaving 13 bases between them. The germline V gene has CDR1 SNHLY and CDR2 FYNNEI. CDR3 length: 15 residues. Sequencing was carried out using PBMCs. V usage is TRBV2 and J usage is TRBJ2-2, with TRBD1 as a possible D gene (5 bases). This TCR came from a male donor in good health and CMV-seronegative. The CDR3 coding sequence is TGTGCCAGCAGTGTACAAGGGGTCGGCACCGGGGAGCTGTTTTTT. It is translated as CASSVQGVGTGELFF.